The rows below give T cell receptor beta chains drawn from one sample of a study of early T cells in non-severe SARS-CoV-2 infection. MiXCR, applied by TCRdb to the 5' RACE reads, yields one record per CDR3 protein. Seen here are about 69,000 distinct CDR3 sequences, over 9.5% observed once, and the top ten hold approximately 6.4%. Sequencing was performed on whole blood. The receptors stem from an adult who was a healthcare worker with PCR-confirmed SARS-CoV-2 infection or an uninfected control (not recorded which). The CDR3 runs from the conserved cysteine through the conserved F or W. Fields, in order: D gene, clone size, V gene, J gene, CDR3 protein, CDR3 DNA. A D gene is named only where the DNA matches it firmly. Clone size is stated in some rows and not others, as once, few, many or a class when expanded.

d_gene: NA
abundance: many
v_gene: TRBV25-1
j_gene: TRBJ2-5
CDR3aa: CASSDHSLSLQETQYF
CDR3nt: TGTGCCAGCAGTGATCACTCCCTCAGCCTACAAGAGACCCAGTACTTC

d_gene: NA
abundance: many
v_gene: TRBV4-3
j_gene: TRBJ2-2
CDR3aa: CASSHYRGTANTGELFF
CDR3nt: TGCGCCAGCAGCCATTACCGCGGGACAGCGAACACCGGGGAGCTGTTTTTT

d_gene: NA
abundance: many
v_gene: TRBV6-2/TRBV6-3
j_gene: TRBJ2-3
CDR3aa: CASSYLGLEEDTQYF
CDR3nt: TGTGCCAGCAGTTATCTGGGACTGGAGGAAGATACGCAGTATTTT

d_gene: NA
abundance: few
v_gene: TRBV11-2
j_gene: TRBJ1-1
CDR3aa: CASSLDAETPAFF
CDR3nt: TGTGCCAGCAGCTTAGATGCGGAGACACCGGCTTTCTTT

d_gene: NA
abundance: NA
v_gene: TRBV6-6
j_gene: TRBJ1-4
CDR3aa: CASKVTATNEKLFF
CDR3nt: TGTGCCAGCAAGGTTACAGCAACTAATGAAAAACTGTTTTTT

d_gene: NA
abundance: many
v_gene: TRBV14
j_gene: TRBJ2-3
CDR3aa: CASSHHRRFGTDTQYF
CDR3nt: TGTGCCAGCAGCCACCATAGGAGATTCGGCACAGATACGCAGTATTTT

d_gene: TRBD2
abundance: many
v_gene: TRBV5-4
j_gene: TRBJ2-1
CDR3aa: CASSLELAGDYNEQFF
CDR3nt: TGTGCCAGCAGCTTGGAGCTAGCGGGGGATTACAATGAGCAGTTCTTC

d_gene: NA
abundance: NA
v_gene: TRBV7-8
j_gene: TRBJ2-1
CDR3aa: CASSLGGREQFF
CDR3nt: TGTGCCAGCAGCTTAGGAGGGCGGGAGCAGTTCTTC

d_gene: NA
abundance: NA
v_gene: TRBV13
j_gene: TRBJ2-5
CDR3aa: CASSQGPGGTQYF
CDR3nt: TGTGCCAGCAGCCAAGGGCCAGGCGGGACCCAGTACTTC

d_gene: TRBD2
abundance: many
v_gene: TRBV12-5
j_gene: TRBJ2-3
CDR3aa: CASGIPGGLTRTDTQYF
CDR3nt: TGTGCTAGTGGGATCCCCGGGGGACTAACTCGCACAGATACGCAGTATTTT

d_gene: NA
abundance: NA
v_gene: TRBV15
j_gene: TRBJ2-2
CDR3aa: CATSRAGLNTGELFF
CDR3nt: TGTGCCACCAGCAGAGCGGGACTGAACACCGGGGAGCTGTTTTTT

d_gene: NA
abundance: NA
v_gene: TRBV10-3
j_gene: TRBJ1-2
CDR3aa: CAISGHQVSAGYTF
CDR3nt: TGTGCCATCAGCGGACATCAGGTGTCGGCTGGCTACACCTTC

d_gene: NA
abundance: NA
v_gene: TRBV4-3
j_gene: TRBJ2-4
CDR3aa: CDELAKNIQYF
CDR3nt: TGCGACGAGTTAGCCAAAAACATTCAGTACTTC

d_gene: NA
abundance: NA
v_gene: TRBV7-6
j_gene: TRBJ2-5
CDR3aa: CASSLSLGRETQYF
CDR3nt: TGTGCCAGCAGCTTAAGTCTGGGCAGGGAGACCCAGTACTTC

d_gene: TRBD1
abundance: many
v_gene: TRBV4-3
j_gene: TRBJ2-7
CDR3aa: CASSPRTGPHYEQYF
CDR3nt: TGCGCCAGCAGCCCGCGGACAGGGCCGCACTACGAGCAGTACTTC

d_gene: NA
abundance: few
v_gene: TRBV12-3/TRBV12-4
j_gene: TRBJ1-4
CDR3aa: CASSLLSDNEKLFF
CDR3nt: TGTGCCAGCAGTTTACTGAGTGATAATGAAAAACTGTTTTTT

d_gene: NA
abundance: NA
v_gene: TRBV4-3
j_gene: TRBJ2-3
CDR3aa: CASSLTWRPRTDTQYF
CDR3nt: TGCGCCAGCAGCCTAACCTGGCGTCCCCGCACAGATACGCAGTATTTT

d_gene: NA
abundance: NA
v_gene: TRBV7-9
j_gene: TRBJ2-1
CDR3aa: CASSSGRFYNEQFF
CDR3nt: TGTGCCAGCAGCTCGGGACGTTTCTACAATGAGCAGTTCTTC

d_gene: NA
abundance: many
v_gene: TRBV6-5
j_gene: TRBJ2-7
CDR3aa: CASSYTRGPYEQYF
CDR3nt: TGTGCCAGCAGTTACACCCGGGGGCCCTACGAGCAGTACTTC

d_gene: NA
abundance: NA
v_gene: TRBV11-2
j_gene: TRBJ2-3
CDR3aa: CASSWERVGTDTQYF
CDR3nt: TGTGCCAGCAGCTGGGAACGGGTCGGCACAGATACGCAGTATTTT

d_gene: TRBD2
abundance: NA
v_gene: TRBV7-3
j_gene: TRBJ2-7
CDR3aa: CASSLGSAGGTYEQYF
CDR3nt: TGTGCCAGCAGCTTAGGGTCCGCGGGGGGGACCTACGAGCAGTACTTC

d_gene: NA
abundance: NA
v_gene: TRBV7-9
j_gene: TRBJ2-1
CDR3aa: CASSLAPIASYNEQFF
CDR3nt: TGTGCCAGCAGCTTAGCTCCCATAGCTAGTTACAATGAGCAGTTCTTC

d_gene: NA
abundance: few
v_gene: TRBV7-6
j_gene: TRBJ2-1
CDR3aa: CASSPGLGSSYNEQFF
CDR3nt: TGTGCCAGCAGCCCCGGATTAGGGAGCTCCTACAATGAGCAGTTCTTC

d_gene: NA
abundance: NA
v_gene: TRBV2
j_gene: TRBJ1-6
CDR3aa: CASTVHNSPLHF
CDR3nt: TGTGCCAGCACGGTGCATAATTCACCCCTCCACTTT

d_gene: NA
abundance: many
v_gene: TRBV29-1
j_gene: TRBJ2-6
CDR3aa: CSARSGANVLTF
CDR3nt: TGCAGCGCTCGCTCTGGGGCCAACGTCCTGACTTTC

d_gene: TRBD2
abundance: NA
v_gene: TRBV20-1
j_gene: TRBJ2-1
CDR3aa: CSARVHNLLAGGKNEQFF
CDR3nt: TGCAGTGCTAGAGTACACAATCTACTAGCGGGAGGTAAAAATGAGCAGTTCTTC

d_gene: NA
abundance: few
v_gene: TRBV7-9
j_gene: TRBJ2-5
CDR3aa: CASSSMQTQYF
CDR3nt: TGTGCCAGCAGCTCCATGCAGACCCAGTACTTC